The next 25 T cell receptor beta chains were all read from a single sample in a study of beta chain features in type 1 diabetes. General observations from the study: Type 1 diabetes patients showed a moderate but significant shortening of TCRB CDR3s in all four CD4+ subsets.

The sequenced template was cDNA made from the entire isolated RNA. Repertoires were generated with immunoSEQ multiplex PCR, while TCRdb's copy carries only in-frame clones and drops some. The table shows 630,000 or so clones, with more than 13% occurring only once. Their antigens remain unidentified. Sequencing used naive CD4+ T cells from blood. The receptors stem from a man between 18 and 35 years old with type 1 diabetes.

There are a few counts of this clone. The chain couples TRBV18 to TRBJ2-7; 10 bases fit TRBD1. The CDR3 is 13 amino acids. Unmatched junction bases numbered 0, after V lost 5 bases and J lost 2 bases. The germline V gene encodes CDR1 KGHSH and CDR2 LQKENI. CDR3 region: CASSGQGAYEQYF. The CDR3 DNA is TGTGCCAGCTCAGGACAGGGGGCCTACGAGCAGTACTTC.

The chain recombines TRBV7-2 with TRBJ2-3; D unclear. Germline lookup yields CDR1 SGHTA and CDR2 FQGNSA. The CDR3 sequence is 13 residues long. V gave up 4 bases and J gave up 5 bases, with 10 bases separating them. CDR3 nucleotides: TGTGCCAGCAGCTCCAGCAAGGAAGATACGCAGTATTTT. It encodes CASSSSKEDTQYF.

V and J are TRBV6-5 and TRBJ2-2, with TRBD1 identical over 10 bases. This CDR3 comprises 15 residues. V trimming: 5 bases; J trimming: 1 base; junction bases outside the gene matches: 1. Germline-derived CDR1 and CDR2 are MNHEY and SVGAGI. CDR3 in DNA: TGTGCCAGCAGTAGGGACAGGGGGAACACCGGGGAGCTGTTTTTT. Encoded protein: CASSRDRGNTGELFF.

The chain employs TRBV10-3 and TRBJ2-5; D might be TRBD1 (6 bases). This CDR3 contains 13 residues. Germline V gene data show CDR1 as ENHRY and CDR2 as SYGVKD. Trimming shortened V by 10 bases and J by 5 bases, and 17 bases separated the two germline ends. The CDR3 sequence: CATAGGSMETQYF. In DNA form, the CDR3 reads TGTGCCACGGCTGGGGGCTCAATGGAGACCCAGTACTTC.

This clone was seen a handful of times. The chain employs TRBV5-1 and TRBJ1-4, with 11 positions matching TRBD1. Germline loops: CDR1 SGHRS, CDR2 YFSETQ. The V and J ends lost 4 bases and 10 bases, in that order; junction bases with no gene match: 6. The CDR3 extends over 14 amino acids. In DNA, the CDR3 is TGCGCCAGCAGCCCGGACAGGGGGCAGCGAAAACTGTTTTTT. Encoded protein: CASSPDRGQRKLFF. The variable domain in full, with the rest retrieved from reference TRBV5-1 and TRBJ1-4, is KAGVTQTPRYLIKTRGQQVTLSCSPISGHRSVSWYQQTPGQGLQFLFEYFSETQRNKGNFPGRFSGRQFSNSRSEMNVSTLELGDSALYLCASSPDRGQRKLFFGSGTQLSVL.

CDR3 protein: CASRRGGPDTQYF. The DNA of the CDR3 is TGTGCCTCCCGACGGGGAGGGCCGGATACGCAGTATTTT. The chain recombines TRBV30 with TRBJ2-3; 7 nucleotides agree with TRBD2. Germline loops: CDR1 GTSNPN, CDR2 SVGIG (reference sequence). Trimming at V came to 7 bases and at J to 6 bases, leaving 10 bases not matched to a gene. This CDR3 spans 13 amino acids.

This clone has a handful of counts. The chain couples TRBV6-5 to TRBJ1-1, with D possibly TRBD1 on 5 matching bases. From germline, CDR1 is MNHEY and CDR2 SVGAGI. The V end was cut by 5 bases, the J end by 1 base, with 11 bases between. CDR3 length equals 14 residues. The CDR3 protein is CASSRGSANTEAFF. The CDR3 bases are TGTGCCAGCAGTCGGGGGTCGGCGAACACTGAAGCTTTCTTT.

A few counts support this clone. This chain joins TRBV7-2 and TRBJ2-7; no clear D. The CDR3 length is 13 residues. Trimming stripped 2 bases from V and 3 bases from J, with 8 bases between. Germline-derived CDR1 and CDR2 are SGHTA and FQGNSA. The CDR3, as DNA: TGTGCCAGCAGCTTAAGCAGGTTCTACGAGCAGTACTTC. Amino acid sequence: CASSLSRFYEQYF.

With respect to this clone: Germline and junction disagree at one end, which may indicate a read error. The J gene is TRBJ2-7, the V gene TRBV7-7, with a weak D call TRBD2 (5 bases). The CDR3 is 13 residues long. CDR1 and CDR2 from the germline V gene are SSHAT and FNYEAQ (reference sequence). CDR3 in DNA: TGTGCTAGCAGCTTGGGAGCTAACTACGAGCAGTACTTC. Translation gives CASSLGANYEQYF.

The chain employs TRBV5-1 and TRBJ2-5, with 13 bases fitting TRBD2. CDR1 and CDR2 from the germline V gene are SGHRS and YFSETQ. Trimming took 4 bases from V and 2 from J; bases not matched to a gene: 8. The CDR3 loop spans 17 amino acids. The CDR3 DNA is TGCGCCAGCAGCCGGCTCGGGACTAGCGGGATTCAAGAGACCCAGTACTTC. Encoded protein: CASSRLGTSGIQETQYF.

This clone showed up just a few times. The V and J genes are TRBV4-3 and TRBJ2-5, with TRBD2 as a possible D gene (6 bases). The CDR3 runs to 17 residues. From germline, CDR1 is LGHNA and CDR2 YSLEER. Trimming left V 0 bases short and J 2 bases short, with 16 bases between. In DNA, the CDR3 is TGCGCCAGCAGCCAAGATCTTGCGGGGTCAAATCAAGAGACCCAGTACTTC. Protein: CASSQDLAGSNQETQYF.

The table lists this clone with a few counts. The chain is built from TRBV6-5 and TRBJ2-2; a possible D gene is TRBD1 (6 bases). Per the germline V gene, CDR1 is MNHEY and CDR2 is SVGAGI. The CDR3 is made up of 14 amino acids. Trimming took off 2 bases at V and 5 bases at J, with 9 bases between the two ends. In DNA, the CDR3 is TGTGCCAGCAGTTACAGGACAGTTACCGGGGAGCTGTTTTTT. Translation: CASSYRTVTGELFF.

This clone was observed a few times. The chain recombines TRBV28 with TRBJ1-1, with D hard to call. This CDR3 spans 13 amino acids. Germline V gene lookup returns CDR1 MDHEN and CDR2 SYDVKM. Trimming took off 5 bases at V and 4 bases at J, with 11 bases between the two ends. CDR3 loop: CASSAWGSTEAFF. The CDR3, as DNA: TGTGCCAGCAGTGCATGGGGAAGCACTGAAGCTTTCTTT.

The chain employs TRBV5-6 and TRBJ1-4; a weak D match, TRBD1 (6 bases). V was clipped by 3 bases and J by 5 bases, with 11 bases between them. Germline V gene lookup returns CDR1 SGHDT and CDR2 YYEEEE. The CDR3 spans 14 residues. DNA of the CDR3: TGTGCCAGCAGCTCGACAGGTCCGAATGAAAAACTGTTTTTT. This translates into CASSSTGPNEKLFF.

This clone was seen only a few times. The chain carries TRBV30 and TRBJ2-5, with 9 bases that match TRBD2. The ends lost 4 bases at V and 8 bases at J; junction bases unmatched: 11. Germline V CDR1 and CDR2: GTSNPN, SVGIG (reference sequence). The CDR3 extends over 14 amino acids. CDR3 sequence: CAWMYSGSSGTQYF. The CDR3 DNA sequence: TGTGCCTGGATGTATAGCGGGAGTTCGGGAACCCAGTACTTC.

This clone came up a few times. The chain joins TRBV5-1 to TRBJ2-7, with D possibly called TRBD1 or TRBD2 (6 bases each). The CDR3 runs to 15 residues. Germline V gives CDR1 SGHRS, CDR2 YFSETQ. Trimming cost V 4 bases and J 0 bases, with 14 bases left between them. CDR3 loop: CASSRGQTSSYEQYF. CDR3 nucleotides: TGCGCCAGCAGCCGGGGGCAGACGAGCTCCTACGAGCAGTACTTC.

V gene TRBV7-3 combines with J gene TRBJ2-1; TRBD2 is a possible D gene (6 bases). The CDR3 is 16 amino acids. V was trimmed by 5 bases and J by 6 bases, leaving 20 bases between them. Looked up from germline, CDR1 is SGHTA and CDR2 is FQGTGA. The CDR3 is CASSPPLGTVGNEQFF. The CDR3 DNA sequence: TGTGCCAGCAGCCCCCCCTTAGGGACTGTCGGCAATGAGCAGTTCTTC.

The chain couples TRBV7-9 to TRBJ2-3; TRBD1 is a possible D gene (5 bases). CDR3 length: 14 residues. CDR1 is SEHNR, CDR2 FQNEAQ, per germline (reference sequence). With 2 bases removed from V and 2 bases from J, the gap between germline ends came to 8 bases. CDR3 sequence: CASSLSGHTDTQYF. Here the CDR3 DNA reads TGTGCCAGCAGCTTATCAGGGCACACAGATACGCAGTATTTT. The full variable domain, rest sourced from reference TRBV7-9 and TRBJ2-3, is DTGVSQNPRHKITKRGQNVTFRCDPISEHNRLYWYRQTLGQGPEFLTYFQNEAQLEKSRLLSDRFSAERPKGSFSTLEIQRTEQGDSAMYLCASSLSGHTDTQYFGPGTRLTVL.

This rearrangement joins TRBV5-1 to TRBJ1-5; TRBD1 aligns across 8 bases. This CDR3 has 15 residues. Germline loops: CDR1 SGHRS, CDR2 YFSETQ. V trimming: 4 bases; J trimming: 6 bases; junction bases outside the gene matches: 9. DNA of the CDR3: TGCGCCAGCAGCCCCGGACAGGGAGGGACTCAGCCCCAGCATTTT. Protein: CASSPGQGGTQPQHF.

This clone was detected a few times. This sample includes further DNA sequences coding for the same CDR3. The rearrangement links TRBV5-1 to TRBJ2-7, with a possible D match to TRBD1 (5 bases). Deletions cut 0 bases from V and 0 bases from J, with 7 bases between. Germline V gene lookup returns CDR1 SGHRS and CDR2 YFSETQ. This CDR3 is 14 amino acids long. The CDR3 DNA is TGCGCCAGCAGCTTGGGACAGTTCTCCTACGAGCAGTACTTC. The encoded protein is CASSLGQFSYEQYF.

This clone appeared a few times. The J gene is TRBJ1-5, the V gene TRBV9, with 7 bases matching TRBD1. The CDR3 runs 13 residues. V shed 3 bases and J 6 bases; nucleotides not matched to a gene: 3. From germline, CDR1 is SGDLS and CDR2 YYNGEE. CDR3 DNA: TGTGCCAGCAGCGGAGGGGGCGGTCAGCCCCAGCATTTT. It encodes CASSGGGGQPQHF.

The rearrangement links TRBV7-2 to TRBJ2-1; TRBD2 matches 7 bases. There are 15 residues in the CDR3. With 7 bases clipped from V and 7 bases from J, the junction kept 13 bases outside the gene matches. Germline CDR1 is SGHTA and CDR2 is FQGNSA. The CDR3 here is CASKGASGVGNEQFF. CDR3 nucleotides: TGTGCCAGCAAAGGGGCTAGCGGAGTTGGGAATGAGCAGTTCTTC.

The J gene is TRBJ2-5, the V gene TRBV7-2; no reliable D call. Germline V lookup: CDR1 SGHTA, CDR2 FQGNSA. CDR3 size: 15 residues. The V end was cut by 0 bases, the J end by 0 bases, with 8 bases between. In DNA form, the CDR3 reads TGTGCCAGCAGCTTAGCAGCGCCGTACCAAGAGACCCAGTACTTC. Its protein product is CASSLAAPYQETQYF. The whole variable domain, filled in from reference TRBV7-2 and TRBJ2-5, reads GAGVSQSPSNKVTEKGKDVELRCDPISGHTALYWYRQSLGQGLEFLIYFQGNSAPDKSGLPSDRFSAERTGGSVSTLTIQRTQQEDSAVYLCASSLAAPYQETQYFGPGTRLLVL.

The V and J genes are TRBV23-1 and TRBJ2-7; D is unclear. TRBV23-1 is filed as an ORF, its function uncertain. This CDR3 has 16 amino acids. Between the trimmed V and J ends, which lost 2 bases and 0 bases, there was a span of 14 bases. CDR3 protein: CASSQIHKTSSYEQYF. CDR3 bases: TGCGCCAGCAGTCAAATTCACAAGACTTCCTCCTACGAGCAGTACTTC.

This clone was found a few times. The V and J genes are TRBV5-1 and TRBJ2-3; D not certain. V shed 7 bases and J shed 4 bases, with 10 bases lying between them. This CDR3 is built from 12 residues. The germline V gene encodes CDR1 SGHRS and CDR2 YFSETQ. As DNA, the CDR3 is TGCGCCAGCGTTGGGCCACCAGATACGCAGTATTTT. This gives the protein CASVGPPDTQYF.